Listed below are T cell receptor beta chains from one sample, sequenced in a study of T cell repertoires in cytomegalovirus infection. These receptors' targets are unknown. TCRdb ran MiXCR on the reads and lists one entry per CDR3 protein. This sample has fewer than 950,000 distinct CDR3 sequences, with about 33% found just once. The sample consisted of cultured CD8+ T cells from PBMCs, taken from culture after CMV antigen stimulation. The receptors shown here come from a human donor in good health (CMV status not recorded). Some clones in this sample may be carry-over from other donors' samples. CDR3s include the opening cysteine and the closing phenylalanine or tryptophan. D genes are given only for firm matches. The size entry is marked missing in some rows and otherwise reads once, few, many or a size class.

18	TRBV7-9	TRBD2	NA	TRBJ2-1	CASSSPTSGGPAGDEQFF	TGTGCCAGCAGCTCACCTACTAGCGGGGGGCCCGCCGGCGATGAGCAGTTCTTC
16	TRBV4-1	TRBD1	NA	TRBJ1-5	CASSHGQGASNQPQHF	TGCGCCAGCAGCCACGGACAGGGCGCTAGCAATCAGCCCCAGCATTTT
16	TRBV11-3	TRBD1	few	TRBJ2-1	CASSTDRGILYNEQFF	TGTGCCAGCAGCACCGACAGGGGAATTCTCTACAATGAGCAGTTCTTC
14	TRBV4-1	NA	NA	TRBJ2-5	CASSQVTGRETQYF	TGCGCCAGCAGCCAAGTTACAGGTCGAGAGACCCAGTACTTC
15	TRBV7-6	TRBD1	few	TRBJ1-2	CASSSPRDRRFGYTF	TGTGCCAGCAGCTCGCCCCGGGACAGAAGGTTCGGCTACACCTTC
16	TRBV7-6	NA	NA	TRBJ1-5	CASSPNGVRSGQPQHF	TGTGCCAGCAGCCCCAATGGGGTCAGATCGGGACAGCCCCAGCATTTT
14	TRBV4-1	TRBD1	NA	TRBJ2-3	CASSLGTGGVTQYF	TGCGCCAGCAGCCTCGGGACAGGGGGAGTTACGCAGTATTTT
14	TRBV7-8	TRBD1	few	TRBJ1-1	CASSSLDRVTEAFF	TGTGCCAGCAGCTCCCTTGACAGGGTAACTGAAGCTTTCTTT
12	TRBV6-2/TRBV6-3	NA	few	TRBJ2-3	CASDRPTGTQYF	TGTGCCAGCGACAGACCAACGGGTACGCAGTATTTT
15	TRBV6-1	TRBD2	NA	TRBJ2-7	CASSEVAGPPREQCF	TGTGCCAGCAGTGAAGTAGCGGGCCCTCCCCGCGAGCAGTGCTTC
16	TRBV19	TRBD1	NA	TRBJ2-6	CASTRGTGSGANVLTF	TGTGCCAGTACCCGAGGGACAGGGTCTGGGGCCAACGTCCTGACTTTC